This TCR beta chain was captured by sequencing in a study of T-cell memory formation after mild COVID-19. 5'RACE with constant-segment primers built TCRalpha and TCRbeta cDNA libraries with UMIs. MiXCR, applied by TCRdb to the 5' RACE reads, yields one record per CDR3 protein. This table has about 180,000 distinct CDR3 sequences, 16% appearing once. Remarks on this clonotype: The antigen remains unidentified.

Study results and caveats: A second wave expanding day 15 to 37 was CD4+-biased; contracting clones were balanced.

CDR3 length: 14 amino acids. After removal of 3 bases from V and 5 bases from J, the junction contained 7 bases not matched to a gene. In germline, CDR1 is DFQATT, CDR2 SNEGSKA (reference sequence). This sequence joins TRBV20-1 and TRBJ2-7; 10 bases fit TRBD2. The clonotype was recovered from an adult woman who had mild COVID-19 (a few samples of this study predate the infection). Cell type and time point are not known. Sequences were obtained from PBMCs or a T cell subset sorted from them (not recorded which). The CDR3 DNA sequence: TGCAGTGCTAGGACCCTAGCGGGAGCCCACGAGCAGTACTTC. Translation: CSARTLAGAHEQYF.